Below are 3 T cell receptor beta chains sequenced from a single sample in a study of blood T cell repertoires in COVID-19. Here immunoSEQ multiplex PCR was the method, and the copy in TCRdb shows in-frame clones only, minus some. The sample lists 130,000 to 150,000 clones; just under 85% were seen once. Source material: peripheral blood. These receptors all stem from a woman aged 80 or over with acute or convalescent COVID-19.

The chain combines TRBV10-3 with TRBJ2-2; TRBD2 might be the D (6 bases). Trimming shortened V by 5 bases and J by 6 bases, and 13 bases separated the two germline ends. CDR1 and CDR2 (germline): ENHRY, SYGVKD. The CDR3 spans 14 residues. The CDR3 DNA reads TGTGCCATCAGTTGGAGCGGGCCGGCCGGGGAGCTGTTTTTT. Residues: CAISWSGPAGELFF.

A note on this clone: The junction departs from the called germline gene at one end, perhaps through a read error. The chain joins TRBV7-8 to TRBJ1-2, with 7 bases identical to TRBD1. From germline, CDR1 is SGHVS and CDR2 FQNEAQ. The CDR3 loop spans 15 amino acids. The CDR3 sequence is CASSLATGVDYGYTF. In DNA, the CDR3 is TGTGCCAGCAGCCTAGCTACAGGGGTTGACTATGGCTACACCTTC. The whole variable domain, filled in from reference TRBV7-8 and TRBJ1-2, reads GAGVSQSPRYKVAKRGQDVALRCDPISGHVSLFWYQQALGQGPEFLTYFQNEAQLDKSGLPSDRFFAERPEGSVSTLKIQRTQQEDSAVYLCASSLATGVDYGYTFGSGTRLTVV.

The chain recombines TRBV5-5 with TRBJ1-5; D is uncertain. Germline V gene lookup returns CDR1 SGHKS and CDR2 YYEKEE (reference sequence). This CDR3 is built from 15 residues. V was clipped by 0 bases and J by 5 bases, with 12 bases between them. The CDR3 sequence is CASSLDGSGYQPQHF. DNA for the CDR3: TGTGCCAGCAGCTTGGATGGTTCAGGATATCAGCCCCAGCATTTT.